This TCR beta chain derives from a study of T cell responses to AZD1222 COVID-19 vaccine. TCRdb keeps only in-frame clones here, not all; method: immunoSEQ multiplex PCR. The table includes about 150,000 clones, approximately 91% detected once. Study-level results: Clonal diversity was possibly underestimated, and white British individuals and females predominated among donors.

As concerns this clone: Its antigen is not identified.

This TCR was recovered from an adult who received the AZD1222 COVID-19 vaccine. The specimen comprised peripheral blood, sampled 28 days after the second AZD1222 dose.

DNA of the CDR3: TGCGCCAGCAGCCAAGACCTGGGGCATCGTAGCAATCAGCCCCAGCATTTT. This translates into CASSQDLGHRSNQPQHF. The chain is built from TRBV4-1 and TRBJ1-5; perhaps TRBD1 as D (5 bases). The germline V gene has CDR1 MGHRA and CDR2 YSYEKL. The CDR3 is made up of 17 amino acids. Trimming stripped 0 bases from V and 0 bases from J, with 12 bases between.